This T cell receptor (beta chain) is from a study of regulatory T cells in long-lasting Graves disease. There are 16 residues in the CDR3. V was pared by 0 bases and J by 5 bases, with 10 bases of the junction left unmatched. Germline CDR1 DFQATT, CDR2 SNEGSKA (reference sequence). The TCR beta library used iRepertoire HTBI primers with Arm-PCR amplification of CDR3. MiXCR, run by TCRdb on the multiplex PCR reads, gives a single entry per CDR3 protein. This table has 400,000 to 500,000 distinct CDR3 sequences, approximately 15% appearing once. In this sample, this clonotype turned up many times. As for time point: newly diagnosed GD, antithyroid drugs for less than 3 months. Preparation of the TCR library used RNA extracted from PBMCs. This same sample was also part of a study on T cells in Graves' hyperthyroidism and ophthalmopathy.

The chain combines TRBV20-1 with TRBJ2-1; TRBD1 matches 7 bases. Here the sequenced sample was peripheral blood mononuclear cells (PBMCs), taken at new diagnosis, from a patient treated with antithyroid drugs. The TCR originated in a woman aged 50 to 60 with Graves disease. The CDR3 sequence is CSARDQETGSHNEQFF. CDR3 sequence (DNA): TGCAGTGCTAGAGATCAAGAGACAGGGAGCCACAATGAGCAGTTCTTC.